This T cell receptor (beta chain) was retrieved from a study of T-cell reconstitution after alpha-beta-depleted transplantation in children. Using unique molecular identifiers, the investigators prepared the TCRbeta library. TCRdb reprocessed the PCR reads with MiXCR, giving one entry per CDR3 protein. The sample lists 640,000 or so distinct CDR3 sequences; approximately 16% were seen once. The germline gives CDR1 LNHNV, CDR2 YYDKDF (reference sequence). With 5 bases removed from V and 0 bases from J, the gap between germline ends came to 10 bases. The CDR3 is 15 residues long. This clonotype was detected many times.

This specimen consisted of PBMCs from the stem cell graft donor, obtained from the stem cell graft. The sequence derives from a human donor who donated a stem cell graft to a child with acute myeloid leukemia. The gene calls are TRBV15 and TRBJ1-4; a possible D gene is TRBD1 (6 bases). This chain's CDR3 is CATSERQATNEKLFF. The CDR3 coding sequence is TGTGCCACCAGCGAACGACAGGCAACTAATGAAAAACTGTTTTTT. Full variable domain (outside the CDR3, taken from reference TRBV15 and TRBJ1-4): DAMVIQNPRYQVTQFGKPVTLSCSQTLNHNVMYWYQQKSSQAPKLLFHYYDKDFNNEADTPDNFQSRRPNTSFCFLDIRSPGLGDTAMYLCATSERQATNEKLFFGSGTQLSVL.